A single sample gave rise to the 16 T cell receptor beta chains below, sequenced in a study of OX40 agonist ivuxolimab in advanced cancers. Profiled with immunoSEQ multiplex PCR; TCRdb holds only in-frame clones, not every one. The sample contains some 19,000 clones, around nine tenths of which appear only once. Specimen: CD4+ or CD8+ T cells sorted from blood, collected in a trial of the OX40 agonist ivuxolimab. The receptors shown here come from an adult with an advanced solid tumor such as melanoma, head and neck, liver or kidney cancer.

This clone appeared a single time. The chain is built from TRBV5-1 and TRBJ1-2; 10 bases are shared with TRBD1. J gave up 5 bases and V 0 bases, and 7 bases lay outside the gene matches. CDR1 and CDR2 from the germline V gene are SGHRS and YFSETQ. The CDR3 is 16 residues long. As DNA, the CDR3 is TGCGCCAGCAGCTTGGCTCTTGGGACAGGGGTATATGGCTACACCTTC. Translating it yields CASSLALGTGVYGYTF.

V and J are TRBV7-8 and TRBJ2-3, with 12 bases matching TRBD2. V was clipped by 5 bases and J by 2 bases; unmatched bases: 14. Germline V gene lookup returns CDR1 SGHVS and CDR2 FQNEAQ. CDR3 size: 19 residues. Written as DNA, the CDR3 is TGTGCCAGCAGCCTCCCTAGACTAGCGGGAGAACCGTACACAGATACGCAGTATTTT. This sequence encodes CASSLPRLAGEPYTDTQYF.

This rearrangement joins TRBV11-3 to TRBJ2-3; D call uncertain. Germline V CDR1 and CDR2: SGHNT, YENEEA. CDR3 size: 14 residues. With 1 base removed from V and 5 bases from J, the gap between germline ends came to 10 bases. CDR3 loop: CASSLVRTGDTQYF. DNA of the CDR3: TGTGCCAGCAGCTTAGTCAGGACGGGAGATACGCAGTATTTT.

This chain links TRBV30 with TRBJ2-1; the D is unclear. Germline CDR1 and CDR2: GTSNPN and SVGIG (reference sequence). Trimming took 0 bases from V and 4 from J, leaving 7 bases between them. The CDR3 totals 13 residues. CDR3 region: CAWSVSIYNEQFF. The CDR3 region has the DNA TGTGCCTGGAGTGTCTCTATTTACAATGAGCAGTTCTTC.

The genes are TRBV9 and TRBJ2-7; 14 bases map to TRBD2. This CDR3 comprises 16 residues. The junction had 6 bases not matched to a gene; V was cut back by 3 bases and J by 4 bases. Germline assignment: CDR1 SGDLS and CDR2 YYNGEE. In DNA, the CDR3 is TGTGCCAGCAGCGCCGGGACTAGCGGGAGTTTGTACGAGCAGTACTTC. This encodes CASSAGTSGSLYEQYF. Variable domain in full (rest from reference TRBV9 and TRBJ2-7): DSGVTQTPKHLITATGQRVTLRCSPRSGDLSVYWYQQSLDQGLQFLIQYYNGEERAKGNILERFSAQQFPDLHSELNLSSLELGDSALYFCASSAGTSGSLYEQYFGPGTRLTVT.

This clone was observed a few times. The V gene is TRBV4-1, the J gene TRBJ2-5; 7 nucleotides match TRBD2. CDR1 and CDR2 from the germline V gene are MGHRA and YSYEKL. The CDR3 runs 13 residues. Trimming took 4 bases from V and 5 from J; bases not matched to a gene: 4. The CDR3 loop reads CASSRGLSETQYF. As DNA, the CDR3 is TGCGCCAGCAGCCGGGGACTATCGGAGACCCAGTACTTC.

The chain couples TRBV19 to TRBJ1-2; D uncertain. CDR3 length equals 12 residues. Trimming pared 8 bases from V and 8 bases from J, leaving 15 bases between. Germline V gives CDR1 LNHDA, CDR2 SQIVND (reference sequence). CDR3: CASAPPTGGYTF. CDR3 sequence (DNA): TGTGCCAGTGCGCCGCCCACTGGGGGCTACACCTTC.

V is TRBV13 and J is TRBJ2-5, with D hard to call. Trimming shortened V by 2 bases and J by 1 base, and 8 bases separated the two germline ends. This CDR3 has 14 amino acids. The germline V gene encodes CDR1 PRHDT and CDR2 FYEKMQ (reference sequence). The CDR3 bases are TGTGCCAGCAGCTTACGGGCCAGCCAAGAGACCCAGTACTTC. It encodes CASSLRASQETQYF.

This sequence joins TRBV27 and TRBJ1-6; D remains ambiguous. Trimming removed 5 bases from V and 2 bases from J, with 1 base in between. The CDR3 is made up of 12 amino acids. Germline V gene lookup returns CDR1 MNHEY and CDR2 SMNVEV (reference sequence). CDR3 loop: CASSPYNSPLHF. CDR3 nucleotide sequence: TGTGCCAGCAGTCCCTATAATTCACCCCTCCACTTT.

This rearrangement joins TRBV6-1 to TRBJ2-2; a possible D gene is TRBD1 (6 bases). The germline V and J ends were trimmed by 1 base and 4 bases, with 16 bases remaining between them. The CDR3 runs 17 residues. CDR1 is MNHNS, CDR2 SASEGT, per germline. CDR3 in DNA: TGTGCCAGCAGTGAAGGACCGGGACAACAATTCACCGGGGAGCTGTTTTTT. Protein sequence: CASSEGPGQQFTGELFF.

V and J are TRBV6-6 and TRBJ1-1; tentative D call: TRBD1 (5 bases). CDR3 length: 13 residues. CDR1 and CDR2 (germline): MNHNY, SVGAGI (reference sequence). The V gene lost 7 bases and the J gene lost 1 base, with 10 bases spanning the gap. The CDR3 coding sequence is TGTGCCAGCACCCATGGGGGGAACACTGAAGCTTTCTTT. Protein: CASTHGGNTEAFF.

This clone was counted a single time. This chain joins TRBV19 and TRBJ2-1; D might be TRBD2 (5 bases). CDR1 is LNHDA, CDR2 SQIVND, per germline (reference sequence). The CDR3 covers 16 residues. Trimming took off 3 bases at V and 0 bases at J, with 12 bases between the two ends. The CDR3 spells CASSIISVNSYNEQFF. DNA of the CDR3: TGTGCCAGTAGTATTATTAGCGTAAACTCCTACAATGAGCAGTTCTTC. Using reference TRBV19 and TRBJ2-1 for the parts outside the CDR3, the full variable domain is DGGITQSPKYLFRKEGQNVTLSCEQNLNHDAMYWYRQDPGQGLRLIYYSQIVNDFQKGDIAEGYSVSREKKESFPLTVTSAQKNPTAFYLCASSIISVNSYNEQFFGPGTRLTVL.

V usage is TRBV29-1 and J usage is TRBJ2-3, with unresolved D. Germline CDR1 SQVTM, CDR2 ANQGSEA. The CDR3 loop spans 12 amino acids. V lost 3 bases, J lost 4 bases, and 8 bases lay in between. DNA for the CDR3: TGCAGCGTTGAGGGCAGTCCAGATACGCAGTATTTT. It codes for CSVEGSPDTQYF.

The chain uses TRBV4-1 and TRBJ1-5, with D unresolved. This CDR3 region has 14 residues. CDR1 is MGHRA, CDR2 YSYEKL, per germline. Trimming shortened V by 1 base and J by 4 bases, and 8 bases separated the two germline ends. The CDR3 reads CASSQGLNNQPQHF. The CDR3 DNA reads as TGCGCCAGCAGCCAAGGCTTGAATAATCAGCCCCAGCATTTT.

The chain is built from TRBV5-6 and TRBJ2-3; 7 nucleotides align to TRBD2. The CDR3 is made up of 14 amino acids. CDR1 and CDR2 (germline): SGHDT, YYEEEE. V lost 7 bases, J lost 2 bases, and 7 bases stayed unmatched. CDR3 DNA sequence: TGTGCCAGCCGGGGTCTAGCGGTCACAGATACGCAGTATTTT. This encodes CASRGLAVTDTQYF.

The V and J genes are TRBV29-1 and TRBJ1-2; 10 positions match TRBD1. The junction had 6 bases not matched to a gene; V was cut back by 6 bases and J by 5 bases. CDR1 is SQVTM, CDR2 ANQGSEA, per germline. CDR3 length: 13 residues. The CDR3 spells CSVETGQGYGYTF. As DNA, the CDR3 is TGCAGCGTGGAGACGGGACAGGGGTATGGCTACACCTTC.